This passage covers 23 T cell receptor beta chains from one sample sequenced in a study of glioma-infiltrating T cells after dendritic cell vaccination. Time point given: after dendritic cell vaccination, including at tumor progression/relapse. Sequencing used immunoSEQ multiplex PCR; TCRdb keeps in-frame clones, though not all of them. The sample lists more than 45,000 clones; roughly 80% were seen once. Sequencing used blood, obtained after dendritic cell vaccination. The origin of the receptors is a human donor with glioblastoma.

The CDR3 sequence is CASSTAAAGGHNEQFF. In DNA, the CDR3 is TGTGCCAGCAGCACCGCAGCTGCGGGGGGGCACAATGAGCAGTTCTTC. The chain carries TRBV5-6 and TRBJ2-1, with TRBD2 matching over 9 bases. The V gene's germline CDR1 is SGHDT and CDR2 YYEEEE. J lost 5 bases, V lost 4 bases, and 10 bases had no gene match. The CDR3 runs 16 residues.

The gene calls are TRBV19 and TRBJ1-1, with 7 nucleotides matching TRBD1. V lost 3 bases and J lost 0; bases outside the gene matches: 1. The CDR3 is made up of 14 amino acids. Germline V gene lookup returns CDR1 LNHDA and CDR2 SQIVND (reference sequence). The CDR3 nucleotides are TGTGCCAGTAGTATTGGGACAGTGAACACTGAAGCTTTCTTT. Protein sequence: CASSIGTVNTEAFF. The variable domain in full, with the rest retrieved from reference TRBV19 and TRBJ1-1, is DGGITQSPKYLFRKEGQNVTLSCEQNLNHDAMYWYRQDPGQGLRLIYYSQIVNDFQKGDIAEGYSVSREKKESFPLTVTSAQKNPTAFYLCASSIGTVNTEAFFGQGTRLTVV.

This clone appeared once. The rearrangement links TRBV6-1 to TRBJ1-6; 9 positions agree with TRBD1. CDR3 size: 15 residues. V trimming: 4 bases; J trimming: 5 bases; junction bases outside the gene matches: 3. In germline, CDR1 is MNHNS, CDR2 SASEGT. The CDR3 protein is CASSAGTGNNSPLHF. The CDR3 DNA is TGTGCCAGCAGTGCTGGGACAGGGAATAATTCACCCCTCCACTTT.

The chain has TRBV10-2 and TRBJ2-5, with 9 bases that match TRBD2. The length of the CDR3 is 14 residues. Per germline, CDR1 WSHSY and CDR2 SAAADI. V was pared by 3 bases and J by 4 bases, with 3 bases of the junction left unmatched. CDR3 DNA sequence: TGCGCCAGCAGTGATAGCGGGGGTGGAGAGACCCAGTACTTC. It yields the protein CASSDSGGGETQYF.

The chain links TRBV4-1 to TRBJ1-5; D perhaps matches TRBD1 (5 bases). Germline V gene data show CDR1 as MGHRA and CDR2 as YSYEKL. The CDR3 has 14 amino acids. The V end lost 1 base, the J end lost 3 bases, and 7 bases lay between the germline ends. DNA of the CDR3: TGCGCCAGCAGCCAAGGCAGGGACAATCAGCCCCAGCATTTT. Its translation: CASSQGRDNQPQHF.

The chain combines TRBV7-2 with TRBJ1-1; tentative D call: TRBD1 (6 bases). The CDR3 sequence is 16 residues long. Germline V CDR1 and CDR2: SGHTA, FQGNSA. The V end was cut by 0 bases, the J end by 0 bases, with 11 bases between. CDR3 amino acids: CASSLAGGRLNTEAFF. The CDR3 DNA reads TGTGCCAGCAGCTTAGCGGGGGGGCGGCTGAACACTGAAGCTTTCTTT.

The rearrangement joins TRBV2 to TRBJ1-4; no firm D call. The CDR3 sequence is 12 residues long. Germline lookup yields CDR1 SNHLY and CDR2 FYNNEI. With 8 bases removed from V and 7 bases from J, the gap between germline ends came to 11 bases. The CDR3 loop reads CASQTGFEKLFF. The CDR3, as DNA: TGTGCCAGCCAGACGGGATTTGAAAAACTGTTTTTT. The full variable domain, rest sourced from reference TRBV2 and TRBJ1-4, is EPEVTQTPSHQVTQMGQEVILRCVPISNHLYFYWYRQILGQKVEFLVSFYNNEISEKSEIFDDQFSVERPDGSNFTLKIRSTKLEDSAMYFCASQTGFEKLFFGSGTQLSVL.

The chain employs TRBV30 and TRBJ2-1; D call uncertain. The V gene's germline CDR1 is GTSNPN and CDR2 SVGIG (reference sequence). Trimming took 0 bases from V and 5 from J, leaving 5 bases between them. The CDR3 is 12 residues long. CDR3 sequence: CAWSVLNNEQFF. For the CDR3, the DNA is TGTGCCTGGAGTGTACTCAACAATGAGCAGTTCTTC.

The chain has TRBV10-2 and TRBJ2-1; 7 bases match TRBD1. Germline V lookup: CDR1 WSHSY, CDR2 SAAADI. The junction had 15 bases not matched to a gene; V was cut back by 4 bases and J by 6 bases. CDR3 length: 17 amino acids. Written as DNA, the CDR3 is TGCGCCAGCAGTGGGGGACCCGGGACAGTGGATGGCAATGAGCAGTTCTTC. Amino acid sequence: CASSGGPGTVDGNEQFF.

The V call is TRBV28, the J call TRBJ2-7, with D possibly matching TRBD2 (5 bases). Germline lookup yields CDR1 MDHEN and CDR2 SYDVKM. Trimming pared 8 bases from V and 3 bases from J, leaving 17 bases between. This CDR3 is 14 amino acids long. CDR3 sequence (DNA): TGTGCCAGCTCCCCCTCCGGGGATAACTACGAGCAGTACTTC. Amino acid sequence: CASSPSGDNYEQYF.

This chain joins TRBV30 and TRBJ2-5; 9 bases align to TRBD1. This CDR3 has 16 amino acids. Germline trimming cut 4 bases from V and 1 base from J; bases unmatched to any gene: 10. Germline V gene lookup returns CDR1 GTSNPN and CDR2 SVGIG (reference sequence). The CDR3 sequence: CAWTRGTGWAQETQYF. In DNA, the CDR3 is TGTGCCTGGACACGAGGGACAGGGTGGGCCCAAGAGACCCAGTACTTC. The entire variable domain, with the rest obtained from reference TRBV30 and TRBJ2-5, is as follows: SQTIHQWPATLVQPVGSPLSLECTVEGTSNPNLYWYRQAAGRGLQLLFYSVGIGQISSEVPQNLSASRPQDRQFILSSKKLLLSDSGFYLCAWTRGTGWAQETQYFGPGTRLLVL.

CDR3 DNA: TGTGCCAGCAGTCGAATAACACGAGAGACCCAGTACTTC. Translating gives CASSRITRETQYF. V and J are TRBV6-1 and TRBJ2-5; no firm D call. The CDR3 consists of 13 residues. Germline V CDR1 and CDR2: MNHNS, SASEGT. V gave up 5 bases and J gave up 4 bases, with 11 bases separating them.

The V gene is TRBV12-5, the J gene TRBJ1-5, with D uncertain. Germline assignment: CDR1 LGHNT and CDR2 FRNRAP. The length of the CDR3 is 15 residues. V was shortened by 6 bases and J by 0 bases, with 12 bases between the two germline ends. As DNA, the CDR3 is TGTGCTAGTGGCCCCGGTTCCTATAGCAATCAGCCCCAGCATTTT. Protein product: CASGPGSYSNQPQHF. The whole variable domain, filled in from reference TRBV12-5 and TRBJ1-5, reads DARVTQTPRHKVTEMGQEVTMRCQPILGHNTVFWYRQTMMQGLELLAYFRNRAPLDDSGMPKDRFSAEMPDATLATLKIQPSEPRDSAVYFCASGPGSYSNQPQHFGDGTRLSIL.

Only one count was recorded for this clone. V gene TRBV5-1 combines with J gene TRBJ2-7, with 10 bases that match TRBD1. This CDR3 region has 15 residues. Per germline, CDR1 SGHRS and CDR2 YFSETQ. The V segment lost 2 bases and the J segment 3 bases; nucleotides outside the gene matches: 5. CDR3: CASSFPTGGVYEQYF. The CDR3 region has the DNA TGCGCCAGCAGCTTTCCGACAGGGGGCGTCTACGAGCAGTACTTC. Looking up the rest from reference TRBV5-1 and TRBJ2-7 gives the full variable domain: KAGVTQTPRYLIKTRGQQVTLSCSPISGHRSVSWYQQTPGQGLQFLFEYFSETQRNKGNFPGRFSGRQFSNSRSEMNVSTLELGDSALYLCASSFPTGGVYEQYFGPGTRLTVT.

This chain uses TRBV4-1 with TRBJ1-1, with D tentatively TRBD1 (6 bases). With 0 bases removed from V and 9 bases from J, the gap between germline ends came to 23 bases. This CDR3 comprises 17 residues. From germline, CDR1 is MGHRA and CDR2 YSYEKL. CDR3 protein: CASSQDLTGQSRLKAFF. CDR3 DNA: TGCGCCAGCAGCCAAGATCTGACGGGACAATCGCGGCTTAAAGCTTTCTTT.

This chain joins TRBV7-2 and TRBJ1-2; possibly TRBD1 for D (5 bases). CDR1 SGHTA and CDR2 FQGNSA come from the germline V gene. V shed 3 bases and J shed 2 bases, with 7 bases lying between them. This CDR3 comprises 13 residues. CDR3 coding DNA: TGTGCCAGCAGCTTCGCAGGGAACTATGGCTACACCTTC. Translated, it gives CASSFAGNYGYTF.

This chain uses TRBV6-4 with TRBJ1-5, with a weak D call TRBD1 (6 bases). CDR3 length equals 15 residues. Trimming pared 0 bases from V and 2 bases from J, leaving 8 bases between. Germline V lookup: CDR1 MRHNA, CDR2 SNTAGT. The CDR3 spells CASSDSGHGNQPQHF. DNA of the CDR3: TGTGCCAGCAGTGACTCGGGACATGGCAATCAGCCCCAGCATTTT.

The chain joins TRBV7-9 to TRBJ1-1, with D maybe TRBD1 (5 bases). From germline, CDR1 is SEHNR and CDR2 FQNEAQ (reference sequence). Deletions cut 0 bases from V and 10 bases from J, with 9 bases between. The CDR3 has 12 residues. CDR3 nucleotides: TGTGCCAGCAGCTTAGCGGTAGGGGTAGCTTTCTTT. The encoded protein is CASSLAVGVAFF.

The chain recombines TRBV2 with TRBJ2-1, with D maybe TRBD2 (7 bases). The germline V and J ends were trimmed by 8 bases and 9 bases, with 23 bases remaining between them. This CDR3 is 15 amino acids long. The germline gives CDR1 SNHLY, CDR2 FYNNEI. The CDR3 spells CASGRSFGEGGEQFF. The DNA of the CDR3 is TGTGCCAGCGGACGGTCATTCGGGGAGGGGGGTGAGCAGTTCTTC.

The CDR3 bases are TGTGCTAGTGGTATAGGACTGGATCCGGAGACCCAGTACTTC. This sequence encodes CASGIGLDPETQYF. The chain carries TRBV12-5 and TRBJ2-5, with a weak D call TRBD2 (5 bases). V was clipped by 5 bases and J by 5 bases, with 15 bases between them. CDR3 length: 14 amino acids. Germline CDR1 LGHNT, CDR2 FRNRAP.

The genes are TRBV7-2 and TRBJ1-4; D gene ambiguous. V gave up 1 base and J gave up 0 bases, with 9 bases separating them. Germline assignment: CDR1 SGHTA and CDR2 FQGNSA. There are 16 residues in the CDR3. CDR3 sequence: CASSLDRIATNEKLFF. The CDR3 DNA follows: TGTGCCAGCAGCTTAGACAGAATTGCAACTAATGAAAAACTGTTTTTT. The entire variable domain, with the rest obtained from reference TRBV7-2 and TRBJ1-4, is as follows: GAGVSQSPSNKVTEKGKDVELRCDPISGHTALYWYRQSLGQGLEFLIYFQGNSAPDKSGLPSDRFSAERTGGSVSTLTIQRTQQEDSAVYLCASSLDRIATNEKLFFGSGTQLSVL.

V and J are TRBV27 and TRBJ2-7; maybe TRBD2 (5 bases). Germline CDR1 reads MNHEY; CDR2 reads SMNVEV (reference sequence). The CDR3 spans 13 residues. V was clipped by 2 bases and J by 3 bases, with 8 bases between them. As DNA, the CDR3 is TGTGCCAGCAGTTTAAGACGGGACTACGAGCAGTACTTC. Translated: CASSLRRDYEQYF.

With respect to this clone: Relative to the germline gene, one junction end is altered; a read error may explain this. V and J are TRBV4-1 and TRBJ1-1; 9 positions match TRBD1. Looked up from germline, CDR1 is MGHRA and CDR2 is YSYEKL. The length of the CDR3 is 15 residues. CDR3 in amino acids: CASSQGTGGWTEAFF. The CDR3 nucleotides read TGTGCCAGCAGCCAAGGCACAGGGGGCTGGACTGAAGCTTTCTTT.